This note documents a single TCR beta chain sequence. Its antigen is currently unknown. In the same sample, other DNA sequences code for this CDR3. Patients with a history of autoimmune disease or on systemic immunosuppression were excluded. This CDR3 is 16 amino acids long. Looked up from germline, CDR1 is SGHTA and CDR2 is FQGNSA. The V gene end was trimmed by 1 base and the J gene end by 6 bases; junction bases not matched to a gene: 9. Measured with immunoSEQ multiplex PCR; TCRdb has only the in-frame clones, and not every one. The sample records 30,000 or so clones, roughly 85% being singletons. These data are taken from a study of OX40 agonist ivuxolimab in advanced cancers. The wider study: Every 2 weeks, patients received ivuxolimab intravenously, dosed at 0.01 to 10 mg/kg.

Study findings and constraints: Expanded clones tended on average to be more numerous among CD8+ T cells than CD4+.

The gene calls are TRBV7-2 and TRBJ2-1; 7 positions agree with TRBD2. This TCR derives from an adult with an advanced solid tumor such as melanoma, head and neck, liver or kidney cancer. The sequenced sample was CD4+ or CD8+ T cells sorted from blood, obtained in a trial of the OX40 agonist ivuxolimab. The CDR3 region has the DNA TGTGCCAGCAGCTTAGAGCGGGGTCAGTTCCGCAATGAGCAGTTCTTC. It is translated as CASSLERGQFRNEQFF.